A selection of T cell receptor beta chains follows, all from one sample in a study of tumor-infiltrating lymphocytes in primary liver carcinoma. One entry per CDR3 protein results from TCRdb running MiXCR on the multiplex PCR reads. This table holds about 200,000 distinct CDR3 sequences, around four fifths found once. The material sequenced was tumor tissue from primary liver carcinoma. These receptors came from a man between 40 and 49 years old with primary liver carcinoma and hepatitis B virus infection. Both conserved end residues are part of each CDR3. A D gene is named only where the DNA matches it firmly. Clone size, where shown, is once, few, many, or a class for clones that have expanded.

CDR3aa: CASSLGWLLNIEAFF
CDR3nt: TGTGCCAGCAGTTTAGGATGGCTGTTGAACATTGAAGCTTTCTTT
abundance: once
d_gene: .
j_gene: TRBJ1-1
v_gene: TRBV12-3/TRBV12-4
len: 15

CDR3aa: CTSSTGLSGNTIYF
CDR3nt: TGTACTAGCTCGACAGGGCTATCTGGAAACACCATATATTTT
abundance: few
d_gene: TRBD1
j_gene: TRBJ1-3
v_gene: TRBV11-3
len: 14

CDR3aa: CASSLGPSSNGQFF
CDR3nt: TGTGCCAGCAGCTTAGGCCCCTCGAGCAATGGGCAGTTCTTC
abundance: .
d_gene: .
j_gene: TRBJ2-1
v_gene: TRBV11-3
len: 14

CDR3aa: CASSPPTGIIQETQYF
CDR3nt: TGTGCCAGCAGCCCCCCGACAGGGATTATTCAAGAGACCCAGTATTTC
abundance: .
d_gene: TRBD1
j_gene: TRBJ2-5
v_gene: TRBV5-6
len: 16

CDR3aa: CASSAGENRPQHF
CDR3nt: TGTGCCAGCAGTGCTGGGGAGAATCGGCCCCAGCATTTT
abundance: .
d_gene: .
j_gene: TRBJ1-5
v_gene: TRBV5-5
len: 13

CDR3aa: CVSSETSTDTQYF
CDR3nt: TGTGTCAGCAGTGAGACTAGCACAGATACGCAGTATTTT
abundance: .
d_gene: .
j_gene: TRBJ2-3
v_gene: TRBV6-4
len: 13

CDR3aa: CASSQNSPSNGSKHEQYF
CDR3nt: TGTGCCAGCAGCCAAAACTCCCCGAGTAACGGGAGTAAACACGAGCAGTACTTC
abundance: once
d_gene: .
j_gene: TRBJ2-7
v_gene: TRBV4-2
len: 18

CDR3aa: CATTLGLAGGDEQFF
CDR3nt: TGTGCCACCACCCTGGGACTAGCGGGAGGCGATGAGCAGTTCTTC
abundance: .
d_gene: TRBD2
j_gene: TRBJ2-1
v_gene: TRBV12-3/TRBV12-4
len: 15

CDR3aa: CASSVMTGSDQPKHF
CDR3nt: TGTGCCAGCAGTGTAATGACAGGGAGCGATCAGCCAAAGCATTTT
abundance: .
d_gene: TRBD1
j_gene: TRBJ1-5
v_gene: TRBV6-1
len: 15

CDR3aa: CSSSQVSSGAYEQYF
CDR3nt: TGCTCCAGCAGCCAAGTCTCAAGCGGTGCATACGAGCAGTACTTC
abundance: .
d_gene: .
j_gene: TRBJ2-7
v_gene: TRBV4-1
len: 15

CDR3aa: CASSPGGGGRASGANVLTF
CDR3nt: TGTGCCAGCAGTCCGGGGGGCGGCGGGAGGGCCTCTGGGGCCAACGTCCTGACTTTC
abundance: many
d_gene: TRBD2
j_gene: TRBJ2-6
v_gene: TRBV7-9
len: 19

CDR3aa: CASKEMRSYNEQFF
CDR3nt: TGTGCCAGCAAGGAGATGAGATCTTACAATGAGCAGTTCTTC
abundance: .
d_gene: .
j_gene: TRBJ2-1
v_gene: TRBV12-3/TRBV12-4
len: 14

CDR3aa: CASSPMQDGGQYF
CDR3nt: TGTGCCAGCAGCCCCATGCAGGACGGAGGGCAGTATTTT
abundance: .
d_gene: .
j_gene: TRBJ2-3
v_gene: TRBV6-2/TRBV6-3
len: 13

CDR3aa: CASSPHRGLWEEPQHF
CDR3nt: TGTGCCAGCAGTCCCCACAGGGGTCTGTGGGAAGAGCCCCAGCATTTT
abundance: .
d_gene: TRBD1
j_gene: TRBJ1-5
v_gene: TRBV6-2/TRBV6-3
len: 16

CDR3aa: CANSLVREKNDQFF
CDR3nt: TGTGCCAACAGCTTAGTACGGGAGAAAAATGATCAGTTCTTC
abundance: .
d_gene: .
j_gene: TRBJ2-1
v_gene: TRBV11-3
len: 14

CDR3aa: CASSTPGQGYTEAFF
CDR3nt: TGTGCCAGCAGTACGCCGGGACAGGGGTATACTGAAGCTTTCTTT
abundance: many
d_gene: TRBD1
j_gene: TRBJ1-1
v_gene: TRBV28
len: 15

CDR3aa: CADSLYRSAGESYNEQFF
CDR3nt: TGTGCCGACAGCTTATACCGCTCCGCGGGAGAGTCCTACAATGAGCAGTTCTTC
abundance: .
d_gene: TRBD2
j_gene: TRBJ2-1
v_gene: TRBV11-1
len: 18

CDR3aa: CASSGSGLAGERTDTQYF
CDR3nt: TGTGCCAGCAGCGGCTCCGGACTAGCGGGAGAGAGGACAGATACGCAGTATTTT
abundance: once
d_gene: TRBD2
j_gene: TRBJ2-3
v_gene: TRBV7-9
len: 18

CDR3aa: CASSYGTGTGNTIYF
CDR3nt: TGTGCCAGCAGTTACGGGACAGGGACTGGAAACACCATATATTTT
abundance: once
d_gene: TRBD1
j_gene: TRBJ1-3
v_gene: TRBV6-6
len: 15

CDR3aa: CASRFPRTSGTKNTQYF
CDR3nt: TGTGCCAGCAGATTTCCCAGGACTAGCGGGACGAAAAACACTCAGTACTTC
abundance: .
d_gene: TRBD2
j_gene: TRBJ2-4
v_gene: TRBV11-1
len: 17

CDR3aa: CASKPGGPTSTYEKYF
CDR3nt: TGTGCCAGCAAACCAGGAGGCCCCACCTCCACCTACGAGAAGTACTTC
abundance: .
d_gene: .
j_gene: TRBJ2-7
v_gene: TRBV6-2/TRBV6-3
len: 16

CDR3aa: CANSPGGGKSTEAFF
CDR3nt: TGTGCCAACAGCCCCGGGGGAGGGAAGAGTACTGAAGCTTTCTTT
abundance: .
d_gene: .
j_gene: TRBJ1-1
v_gene: TRBV7-3
len: 15

CDR3aa: CASRGRSMIIEAFF
CDR3nt: TGTGCCAGCAGGGGACGGTCTATGATCATTGAAGCTTTCTTT
abundance: .
d_gene: .
j_gene: TRBJ1-1
v_gene: TRBV6-1
len: 14

CDR3aa: CASSLVDQHQYF
CDR3nt: TGTGCCAGCAGCTTGGTGGATCAGCACCAGTATTTT
abundance: .
d_gene: .
j_gene: TRBJ2-3
v_gene: TRBV5-6
len: 12

CDR3aa: CATSRGSRDIAQETQYF
CDR3nt: TGTGCCACCAGCAGAGGGAGTCGGGACATCGCCCAAGAGACCCAGTACTTC
abundance: .
d_gene: .
j_gene: TRBJ2-5
v_gene: TRBV15
len: 17

CDR3aa: CASSLREGRTSGLSICEQYF
CDR3nt: TGTGCCAGCAGCTTGAGGGAGGGGAGGACTAGCGGGCTCAGCATCTGCGAGCAGTACTTC
abundance: .
d_gene: TRBD2
j_gene: TRBJ2-7
v_gene: TRBV11-2
len: 20

CDR3aa: CACSPFGDTHYF
CDR3nt: TGTGCCTGCAGTCCCTTCGGTGATACGCACTATTTT
abundance: .
d_gene: .
j_gene: TRBJ2-3
v_gene: TRBV12-3/TRBV12-4
len: 12

CDR3aa: CVSSQSPASQETQYF
CDR3nt: TGTGTCAGCAGCCAATCTCCGGCGTCCCAAGAGACCCAGTACTTC
abundance: .
d_gene: .
j_gene: TRBJ2-5
v_gene: TRBV16
len: 15

CDR3aa: CSVGGLTYNEQFF
CDR3nt: TGCAGCGTGGGGGGACTAACTTACAATGAGCAGTTCTTC
abundance: .
d_gene: TRBD2
j_gene: TRBJ2-1
v_gene: TRBV29-1
len: 13

CDR3aa: CSASQGNSNQPQHF
CDR3nt: TGCAGCGCTTCACAGGGCAATAGCAATCAGCCCCAGCATTTT
abundance: .
d_gene: .
j_gene: TRBJ1-5
v_gene: TRBV29-1
len: 14

CDR3aa: CASSLDSTGVEKLFF
CDR3nt: TGTGCCAGCAGCTTAGACTCGACAGGAGTTGAAAAACTGTTTTTC
abundance: once
d_gene: .
j_gene: TRBJ1-4
v_gene: TRBV11-2
len: 15

CDR3aa: CAGRPGGSNQPQHF
CDR3nt: TGTGCCGGCAGGCCAGGGGGTAGCAATCAGCCCCAGCATTTT
abundance: .
d_gene: TRBD1
j_gene: TRBJ1-5
v_gene: TRBV28
len: 14

CDR3aa: CASSSDITSSGYTF
CDR3nt: TGTGCCAGCAGCTCAGACATTACCTCTAGTGGCTACACCTTC
abundance: .
d_gene: .
j_gene: TRBJ1-2
v_gene: TRBV5-4
len: 14

CDR3aa: CSVGDLTSGLQGYGYTF
CDR3nt: TGCAGCGTTGGAGATCTTACGTCGGGGTTGCAGGGCTATGGCTACACCTTC
abundance: .
d_gene: .
j_gene: TRBJ1-2
v_gene: TRBV29-1
len: 17

CDR3aa: CASTINLDLFF
CDR3nt: TGTGCCAGCACCATAAACCTGGACCTGTTTTTT
abundance: few
d_gene: .
j_gene: TRBJ2-2
v_gene: TRBV12-3/TRBV12-4
len: 11

CDR3aa: CASSFTAGGREDTQFF
CDR3nt: TGCGCCAGCAGCTTTACAGCGGGAGGGCGGGAAGATACGCAGTTTTTT
abundance: .
d_gene: TRBD2
j_gene: TRBJ2-3
v_gene: TRBV5-4
len: 16

CDR3aa: CTSSSKTRAETQYF
CDR3nt: TGTACCAGTAGCTCGAAGACTAGGGCAGAGACCCAGTACTTC
abundance: .
d_gene: .
j_gene: TRBJ2-5
v_gene: TRBV5-5
len: 14

CDR3aa: CASSGPGKHEQCF
CDR3nt: TGTGCCTCCAGTGGGCCGGGGAAGCACGAGCAGTGCTTC
abundance: .
d_gene: .
j_gene: TRBJ2-7
v_gene: TRBV10-3
len: 13

CDR3aa: CTSSSGGSAVGARTDTQYF
CDR3nt: TGTACCAGCAGCTCTGGTGGAAGCGCTGTTGGAGCCCGCACAGATACGCAGTATTTT
abundance: .
d_gene: .
j_gene: TRBJ2-3
v_gene: TRBV11-1
len: 19

CDR3aa: CASGDSCSNQPQHF
CDR3nt: TGTGCCAGCGGGGACAGCTGTAGCAATCAGCCCCAGCATTTT
abundance: once
d_gene: TRBD1
j_gene: TRBJ1-5
v_gene: TRBV2
len: 14

CDR3aa: CANSETYDLGQYF
CDR3nt: TGTGCCAACAGTGAAACTTATGACCTCGGGCAGTACTTC
abundance: .
d_gene: .
j_gene: TRBJ2-7
v_gene: TRBV6-1
len: 13

CDR3aa: CASSAQGMQIIQYF
CDR3nt: TGTGCCAGCAGTGCACAGGGGATGCAAATCATTCAGTACTTC
abundance: .
d_gene: TRBD1
j_gene: TRBJ2-4
v_gene: TRBV6-1
len: 14

CDR3aa: CASNFAGQAGLSSYNEQFF
CDR3nt: TGTGCCAGCAATTTTGCGGGACAAGCGGGATTGAGCTCCTACAATGAGCAGTTCTTC
abundance: .
d_gene: .
j_gene: TRBJ2-1
v_gene: TRBV28
len: 19

CDR3aa: CSGDQRGAMIF
CDR3nt: TGCAGCGGGGACCAGCGGGGGGCCATGATCTTC
abundance: .
d_gene: TRBD2
j_gene: TRBJ2-1
v_gene: TRBV29-1
len: 11

CDR3aa: CASNLRGQSTDTHYF
CDR3nt: TGTGCCAGCAACCTAAGAGGGCAGAGCACAGATACGCATTATTTT
abundance: .
d_gene: .
j_gene: TRBJ2-3
v_gene: TRBV4-2
len: 15

CDR3aa: CASSQDWGAHQETHYF
CDR3nt: TGCGCCAGTAGCCAAGATTGGGGAGCTCACCAAGAGACCCACTACTTC
abundance: .
d_gene: .
j_gene: TRBJ2-5
v_gene: TRBV4-1
len: 16

CDR3aa: CASSLRSGTRYEQYF
CDR3nt: TGCGCCAGCAGCTTAAGGTCCGGGACCCGCTACGAGCAGTACTTC
abundance: .
d_gene: .
j_gene: TRBJ2-7
v_gene: TRBV11-3
len: 15

CDR3aa: CASSPEGVAQYF
CDR3nt: TGTGCCAGCAGTCCAGAGGGCGTGGCCCAATACTTC
abundance: .
d_gene: .
j_gene: TRBJ2-5
v_gene: TRBV11-2
len: 12

CDR3aa: CASSPLEGKQPQHF
CDR3nt: TGTGCCAGCAGCCCCTTAGAGGGGAAGCAGCCCCAGCATTTT
abundance: .
d_gene: .
j_gene: TRBJ1-5
v_gene: TRBV6-1
len: 14

CDR3aa: CGGWGNHEQYF
CDR3nt: TGCGGGGGTTGGGGTAATCACGAGCAGTACTTC
abundance: .
d_gene: .
j_gene: TRBJ2-7
v_gene: TRBV29-1
len: 11

CDR3aa: CRVDSRREGYDEQFF
CDR3nt: TGCAGGGTTGATTCTCGGCGGGAGGGCTACGATGAGCAGTTCTTC
abundance: .
d_gene: TRBD2
j_gene: TRBJ2-1
v_gene: TRBV29-1
len: 15

CDR3aa: CASSFSGPLDYEQYF
CDR3nt: TGTGCCAGCAGCTTTAGCGGGCCACTTGACTATGAACAGTACTTC
abundance: .
d_gene: TRBD2
j_gene: TRBJ2-7
v_gene: TRBV11-2
len: 15

CDR3aa: CASSLRDGFYEQYF
CDR3nt: TGTGCCAGCAGCCTCCGGGACGGCTTTTACGAGCAGTACTTC
abundance: many
d_gene: .
j_gene: TRBJ2-7
v_gene: TRBV28
len: 14

CDR3aa: CASRRTSEKLFF
CDR3nt: TGTGCCAGCAGGCGGACAAGTGAAAAACTGTTTTTT
abundance: many
d_gene: .
j_gene: TRBJ1-4
v_gene: TRBV6-6
len: 12

CDR3aa: CASSPIRGVTGDMFF
CDR3nt: TGTGCCAGCAGTCCGATTCGGGGAGTCACCGGGGATATGTTTTTT
abundance: once
d_gene: .
j_gene: TRBJ2-2
v_gene: TRBV6-1
len: 15

CDR3aa: CSVLTSRETQCF
CDR3nt: TGCAGCGTTTTGACATCTAGGGAGACCCAGTGCTTC
abundance: once
d_gene: .
j_gene: TRBJ2-5
v_gene: TRBV29-1
len: 12

CDR3aa: CASSQGELYDSPLHF
CDR3nt: TGCGCCAGCAGCCAAGGAGAGCTCTATGATTCACCCCTCCATTTT
abundance: .
d_gene: .
j_gene: TRBJ1-6
v_gene: TRBV4-3
len: 15